These T cell receptor beta chains were read from a single sample in a study of T-cell reconstitution after alpha-beta-depleted transplantation in children. TCRdb independently ran MiXCR on the PCR reads; one entry per CDR3 protein. The data contain 300,000 to 350,000 distinct CDR3 sequences, around 25% of them singletons. Sequencing used PBMCs, mostly from graft donor cells, obtained 180 days after TCRalphabeta/CD19-depleted stem cell transplant. The receptor source for this set is a male patient between 10 and 17 years old who had a stem cell transplant for acute lymphoblastic leukemia, so the T cells may come from the graft donor. Each CDR3 is given with its conserved first and last residue. D genes are given only for firm matches. Size values are once, few and many counts, or a class for expanded clones, and some rows have none.

TRBV21-1	.	.	TRBJ2-3	TGTGCCAGCAGCAAAGGGGAGCGGTGCACATATACGCAGTATTTT	CASSKGERCTYTQYF
TRBV18	TRBD1	few	TRBJ2-7	TGTGCCAGCTCACCCCTCCGGGACAGGTACTCCTACGAGCAGTACTTC	CASSPLRDRYSYEQYF
TRBV11-2	.	.	TRBJ2-3	TGTGCCAGCTGGAGGCGGGGTGGAGATACGCAGTATTTT	CASWRRGGDTQYF
TRBV6-1	TRBD1	.	TRBJ1-5	TGTGCCAGCAGGGCCGACAGGGGTCTGGGGGTCCTCCAGCATTTT	CASRADRGLGVLQHF
TRBV5-6	.	.	TRBJ2-1	TGTGCCAGCAGCTTTGACACAAAGCAGTTCTTC	CASSFDTKQFF
TRBV5-1	.	many	TRBJ2-5	TGCGCCAGCAGCTTGGGGCCAGGGCAAGAGACCCAGTACTTC	CASSLGPGQETQYF
TRBV5-1	TRBD1	few	TRBJ1-1	TGCGCCAGCAGCCGAGGGGACAGGGGGGTCACTGAAGCTTTCTTT	CASSRGDRGVTEAFF
TRBV18	.	.	TRBJ2-1	TGTGCCAGCTCACCACGATGGGGGGGCGAGCAGTTCTTC	CASSPRWGGEQFF
TRBV7-9	.	.	TRBJ2-7	TGTGCCAGCAGCTTATTGACAGGATTACTCCACGAGCAGTACTTC	CASSLLTGLLHEQYF
TRBV12-3/TRBV12-4	.	.	TRBJ1-5	TGTGCCAGCAGTTTATTAGGGGTTCAGCCCCAGCATTTT	CASSLLGVQPQHF
TRBV5-6	.	few	TRBJ2-1	TGTGCCAGCAGCTTGCTATCTGGCTCCTACAATGAGCAGTTCTTC	CASSLLSGSYNEQFF
TRBV7-3	.	few	TRBJ2-1	TGTGCCAGCAGCTTAATAAGGGCTAGTCGGAATGAGCAGTTCTTC	CASSLIRASRNEQFF
TRBV20-1	.	few	TRBJ2-1	TGCAGTGCTAGGAGAGACTTTAATGAGCAGTTCTTC	CSARRDFNEQFF
TRBV7-3	.	.	TRBJ2-3	TGTGCCAGCAGCCCGGACTCCACAGATACGCAGTATTTT	CASSPDSTDTQYF
TRBV11-3	.	few	TRBJ2-3	TGTGCCAGCAGCTCGGAGGGGGCTGCGCAGTATTTT	CASSSEGAAQYF
TRBV27	TRBD2	.	TRBJ2-3	TGTGCCAGCAGTTTAACCCTAGCGGGAGGGCCAGATACGCAGTATTTT	CASSLTLAGGPDTQYF
TRBV20-1	.	many	TRBJ1-1	TGCAGTGCTAGTCGTGGGGCTAGGGCCATTGAAGCTTTCTTT	CSASRGARAIEAFF
TRBV20-1	TRBD2	few	TRBJ2-1	TGCAGTGCTAGAGCTAGCGGGTTAAATGAGCAGTTCTTC	CSARASGLNEQFF
TRBV24-1	.	few	TRBJ2-5	TGTGCCACCAGTGATTCTGGTCTCGCAGGGGAGACCCAGTACTTC	CATSDSGLAGETQYF
TRBV29-1	.	.	TRBJ2-1	TGCAGCGTTGGGGGGATCGAAGAGGCGGGGGCCTCCTACAATGAGCAGTTCTTC	CSVGGIEEAGASYNEQFF
TRBV18	.	few	TRBJ2-7	TGTGCCAGCTCAAATACCACCGTGGTCCGTACCTACGAGCAGTACTTC	CASSNTTVVRTYEQYF
TRBV10-3	TRBD1	.	TRBJ2-1	TGTGCCATCAGTTTGCGACAGGGCCAAGGCAATGAGCAGTTCTTC	CAISLRQGQGNEQFF
TRBV20-1	.	.	TRBJ2-2	TGCAGTGCTAGAGGGATAACAGCGGTAAACACCGGGGAGCTGTTTTTT	CSARGITAVNTGELFF
TRBV19	TRBD2	once	TRBJ2-3	TGTGCCAGTAGTCCGATTTTCGCGGGAGGGAGCACAGATACGCAGTATTTT	CASSPIFAGGSTDTQYF
TRBV3-1	TRBD2	many	TRBJ2-1	TGTGCCAGCAGCCAAGGCGGGAGCTCCTACAATGAGCAGTTCTTC	CASSQGGSSYNEQFF
TRBV20-1	TRBD1	.	TRBJ2-5	TGCAGTGCCAACTCCGCGACAGGGGATGAAGGGGTGTACCAAGAGACCCAGTACTTC	CSANSATGDEGVYQETQYF
TRBV27	.	few	TRBJ2-7	TGTGCCAGCAGTCGGCAGGCGTTACAGGGGTTATTAGCGGGGCCTTTCTACGAGCAGTACTTC	CASSRQALQGLLAGPFYEQYF
TRBV2	.	few	TRBJ2-1	TGTGCCAGCAGTGAAGAGCTGCCCCCTCCCGAGCAATGGGAGCAGTTCTTC	CASSEELPPPEQWEQFF
TRBV2	.	.	TRBJ2-1	TGTGCCAGCACTGATTCCGGGACTCCATCCCTCTTC	CASTDSGTPSLF
TRBV6-6	.	.	TRBJ2-7	TGTGCCAGCAGTTACCAATACGAGCAGTACTTC	CASSYQYEQYF
TRBV5-1	.	.	TRBJ2-7	TGCGCCAGCAGCTTCGCTGGCCCTCAGGGTTACGAGCAGTACTTC	CASSFAGPQGYEQYF
TRBV5-1	TRBD1	.	TRBJ2-7	TGCGCCAGCAGCTTGGCGGGACAGGGTTCCTACGAGCAGTACTTC	CASSLAGQGSYEQYF
TRBV11-2	.	once	TRBJ2-2	TGTGCCAGCAGCTTCCCTCTAGCAGCCGGGGAGCTGTTTTTT	CASSFPLAAGELFF
TRBV10-3	TRBD2	many	TRBJ2-3	TGTGCCATCAGACCTCAGCGGGAGGTCGCCTCTAGCACAGATACGCAGTATTTT	CAIRPQREVASSTDTQYF
TRBV12-3/TRBV12-4	TRBD1	.	TRBJ1-1	TGTGCCGGGCGACAGGGGCGAGGCACTGAAGCTTTCTTT	CAGRQGRGTEAFF
TRBV7-9	.	.	TRBJ1-1	TGTGCCAGCAGCCCCTGGGGCTTGAACACTGAAGCTTTCTTT	CASSPWGLNTEAFF
TRBV5-1	TRBD1	few	TRBJ1-6	TGCGCCAGCAGCTCGACGGGACAGGTGTTGAGCTCCTATAATTCACCCCTCCACTTT	CASSSTGQVLSSYNSPLHF
TRBV3-1	TRBD2	few	TRBJ2-7	TGTGCCAGCAGCCACGGACTAGCGGGACTCTACGAGCAGTACTTC	CASSHGLAGLYEQYF
TRBV7-4	.	.	TRBJ2-7	TGTGCCAGCAGCGTAAGGTCTACCGGAGCCACCTACGAGCAGTACTTC	CASSVRSTGATYEQYF